A selection of T cell receptor beta chains follows, all from one sample in a study of blood T cell repertoires in COVID-19. Some clones are missing from TCRdb's copy, which holds only in-frame ones; the method was immunoSEQ multiplex PCR. The sample shows some 250,000 clones, around 88% of them seen only once. Sequencing input: peripheral blood. Receptors were obtained from a woman aged 25 to 39 who had recovered from COVID-19. The CDR3 runs from the conserved cysteine through the conserved F or W. A D gene is named only where the DNA matches it firmly.

TRBV28	NA	TRBJ1-5	CASRPAGVNQPQHF
TRBV5-4	TRBD2	TRBJ2-1	CASSTGLAVNEQFF
TRBV7-9	TRBD2	TRBJ2-1	CASSLALAGSYNEQFF
TRBV6-5	TRBD1	TRBJ1-4	CASSVTGDVEKLFF
TRBV5-4	NA	TRBJ1-4	CASSLDTKGANEKLFF
TRBV27	TRBD1	TRBJ1-4	CASSFGTGTYEKLFF
TRBV6-5	NA	TRBJ2-2	CASTRGRFVPGELFF
TRBV5-1	NA	TRBJ2-1	CASSLDSYNEQFF
TRBV9	TRBD2	TRBJ2-7	CASSADGSGGHINIYEQYF
TRBV12-5	TRBD1	TRBJ2-6	CASGLPPGQGNAGANVLTF
TRBV7-9	NA	TRBJ1-1	CASSLVPTALMNTEAFF
TRBV5-1	TRBD1	TRBJ2-1	CASSTGRGTGGMGGYNEQFF
TRBV5-1	TRBD1	TRBJ1-3	CASSWKGQRDTIYF
TRBV28	NA	TRBJ1-4	CASSLLAAGMGEKLFF
TRBV13	TRBD1	TRBJ2-1	CASSPTRQGTYNEQFF
TRBV7-9	TRBD1	TRBJ1-2	CASSLGAEGANYGYTF
TRBV11-1	NA	TRBJ2-7	CASSLRGIFYEQYF
TRBV6-5	NA	TRBJ1-1	CASSATRDLAEAFF
TRBV4-1	NA	TRBJ1-5	CASSQVGGDNQPQHF
TRBV12-2	NA	TRBJ1-1	CASLPFPLTGLSGNTETFF